The 18 T cell receptor beta chains below all came from one sample that was sequenced in a study of metastatic and nonmetastatic thyroid tumors. TCRdb re-clonotyped the PCR reads through MiXCR. This table holds 15,000 to 20,000 clones, under 30% found once. No patient received treatment before thyroid surgery. Material for sequencing was adjacent normal tissue. These receptors all come from a female donor with papillary thyroid cancer or a benign thyroid nodule (not recorded which). Some clones in this sample may be carry-over from other donors' samples.

V and J are TRBV20-1 and TRBJ2-2; possibly TRBD2 for D (5 bases). This CDR3 region has 14 residues. Trimming pared 1 base from V and 4 bases from J, leaving 10 bases between. Per the germline V gene, CDR1 is DFQATT and CDR2 is SNEGSKA (reference sequence). The CDR3 coding sequence is TGCAGTGCTAGAGCCAACGGGGTCACCGGGGAGCTGTTTTTT. Translation gives CSARANGVTGELFF.

The chain combines TRBV4-3 with TRBJ1-4; TRBD1 might be the D (5 bases). Germline V gene sequence: CDR1 LGHNA, CDR2 YSLEER. The CDR3 spans 16 residues. Trimming removed 4 bases from V and 6 bases from J, with 18 bases in between. The CDR3 DNA follows: TGCGCCAGCAGCCGGGGGACCCCGGGAGGGGATGAAAAACTGTTTTTT. Translated: CASSRGTPGGDEKLFF.

This clone was seen only a few times. The rearrangement joins TRBV11-3 to TRBJ2-7; TRBD2 matches 7 bases. This CDR3 is built from 15 residues. J lost 0 bases, V lost 5 bases, and 7 bases had no gene match. Looked up from germline, CDR1 is SGHNT and CDR2 is YENEEA. The CDR3 reads CASSPQLARSYEQYF. DNA of the CDR3: TGTGCCAGCAGCCCTCAACTAGCGCGCTCCTACGAGCAGTACTTC. The full variable domain, completed using reference TRBV11-3 and TRBJ2-7, is EAGVVQSPRYKIIEKKQPVAFWCNPISGHNTLYWYLQNLGQGPELLIRYENEEAVDDSQLPKDRFSAERLKGVDSTLKIQPAELGDSAVYLCASSPQLARSYEQYFGPGTRLTVT.

This clone is termed large (0.1 to 1%). The rearrangement joins TRBV4-1 to TRBJ2-1, with 13 bases that match TRBD2. The CDR3 loop spans 17 amino acids. Per germline, CDR1 MGHRA and CDR2 YSYEKL. The ends lost 5 bases at V and 5 bases at J; junction bases unmatched: 9. The CDR3 region is CASSWSRLAGGNNEQFF. As DNA, the CDR3 is TGCGCCAGCAGCTGGAGCCGACTAGCGGGAGGAAACAATGAGCAGTTCTTC.

This clone has just one count. Germline is not matched at one junction end, which may reflect a read error. The chain combines TRBV11-3 with TRBJ1-1, with 7 bases matching TRBD1. CDR3 length equals 13 residues. Germline CDR1 SGHNT, CDR2 YENEEA. The chain's CDR3 is CASSSTGNTEAFF. CDR3 DNA sequence: TGTGCCAGCAGCTCGACAGGGAACACCGAAGCTTTCTTT.

The table lists this clone with a few counts. This chain uses TRBV28 with TRBJ2-7; D tentatively fits TRBD1 or TRBD2 (5 bases each). Deletions cut 3 bases from V and 0 bases from J, with 9 bases between. There are 14 residues in the CDR3. Germline CDR1 MDHEN, CDR2 SYDVKM. In DNA form, the CDR3 reads TGTGCCAGCAGTTTCGAGGGGTTCTCCTACGAGCAGTACTTC. Amino acid sequence: CASSFEGFSYEQYF. The variable domain in full, with the rest retrieved from reference TRBV28 and TRBJ2-7, is DVKVTQSSRYLVKRTGEKVFLECVQDMDHENMFWYRQDPGLGLRLIYFSYDVKMKEKGDIPEGYSVSREKKERFSLILESASTNQTSMYLCASSFEGFSYEQYFGPGTRLTVT.

In its sample, this clone ranks as large. The chain has TRBV6-1 and TRBJ2-3, with 9 bases lining up with TRBD2. The CDR3 loop spans 15 amino acids. Germline CDR1 and CDR2: MNHNS and SASEGT. V was pared by 7 bases and J by 2 bases, with 7 bases of the junction left unmatched. The CDR3 nucleotides read TGTGCCAGCAAGACTAGCGGAGCCTTCACAGATACGCAGTATTTT. Translation: CASKTSGAFTDTQYF.

This rearrangement joins TRBV28 to TRBJ2-7; no clear D. V lost 6 bases and J 8 bases, leaving 17 bases between the germline ends. The germline V gene encodes CDR1 MDHEN and CDR2 SYDVKM. The CDR3 spans 13 residues. The CDR3 sequence: CASRAVLEVKQYF. CDR3 DNA: TGTGCCAGCAGGGCGGTACTTGAAGTGAAGCAGTACTTC.

V and J are TRBV3-1 and TRBJ1-2, with 9 bases matching TRBD1. Unmatched junction bases numbered 12, after V lost 7 bases and J lost 6 bases. Germline CDR1 reads LGHDT; CDR2 reads YNNKEL (reference sequence). There are 15 residues in the CDR3. CDR3 loop: CASKNRDRDQHGYTF. The CDR3 DNA is TGTGCCAGCAAGAATAGGGACAGGGATCAACATGGCTACACCTTC. Drawing the rest from reference TRBV3-1 and TRBJ1-2, the complete variable domain is DTAVSQTPKYLVTQMGNDKSIKCEQNLGHDTMYWYKQDSKKFLKIMFSYNNKELIINETVPNRFSPKSPDKAHLNLHINSLELGDSAVYFCASKNRDRDQHGYTFGSGTRLTVV.

This clone appeared a few times. The rearrangement joins TRBV6-2 or TRBV6-3 to TRBJ2-7; 7 nucleotides match TRBD2. J gave up 4 bases and V 3 bases, and 9 bases lay outside the gene matches. Germline V gene data show CDR1 as MNHEY and CDR2 as SVGEGT. This CDR3 is 15 amino acids long. CDR3 protein: CASSYGGGSEYEQYF. The CDR3 DNA reads as TGTGCCAGCAGTTATGGGGGGGGTAGCGAGTACGAGCAGTACTTC.

Of note for this clone: The conserved closing phenylalanine or tryptophan is absent in this CDR3, likely reflecting a read error. The rearrangement joins TRBV9 to TRBJ1-1; TRBD1 might be the D (5 bases). V lost 0 bases, J lost 11 bases, and 17 bases lay in between. This CDR3 region has 14 residues. In germline, CDR1 is SGDLS, CDR2 YYNGEE. CDR3 DNA sequence: TGTGCCAGCAGCGTAGGGGGCCGGAACACTGGGGCTTTCATT. This sequence encodes CASSVGGRNTGAFI.

This clone was observed a few times. The chain couples TRBV9 to TRBJ2-5; 9 nucleotides line up with TRBD1. The V segment lost 3 bases and the J segment 4 bases; nucleotides outside the gene matches: 4. This CDR3 comprises 14 residues. CDR1 is SGDLS, CDR2 YYNGEE, per germline. CDR3 bases: TGTGCCAGCAGCGAGGGACAGGGACTAGAGACCCAGTACTTC. Its protein product is CASSEGQGLETQYF.

The CDR3 loop is CASSLFSTGNTIYF. In DNA form, the CDR3 reads TGTGCCAGCAGCTTATTTTCTACTGGAAACACCATATATTTT. The chain couples TRBV11-3 to TRBJ1-3; no clear D. Per the germline V gene, CDR1 is SGHNT and CDR2 is YENEEA. V was cut by 2 bases and J by 2 bases, with 7 bases left in between. The CDR3 totals 14 residues.

V and J are TRBV4-2 and TRBJ1-1; 7 positions agree with TRBD1. The CDR3 has 16 residues. Looked up from germline, CDR1 is LGHNA and CDR2 is YNFKEQ. V shed 3 bases and J 1 base; nucleotides not matched to a gene: 8. The DNA for the CDR3 is TGTGCCAGCAGCCACTCGGGACAGTGGACGAACACTGAAGCTTTCTTT. Its translation is CASSHSGQWTNTEAFF.

The rearrangement uses TRBV7-9 and TRBJ1-1; no reliable D call. V dropped 3 bases and J dropped 0 bases, with 2 bases sitting between them. The length of the CDR3 is 12 residues. The germline V gene encodes CDR1 SEHNR and CDR2 FQNEAQ (reference sequence). CDR3 sequence: CASSFVNTEAFF. The CDR3, as DNA: TGTGCCAGCAGCTTTGTGAACACTGAAGCTTTCTTT.

This clone is a singleton in its sample. J is TRBJ2-5 and V is TRBV2; TRBD1 matches at 7 bases. Losses at the gene ends were 5 bases for V and 5 bases for J; bases not matched to a gene: 8. The length of the CDR3 is 14 residues. Per germline, CDR1 SNHLY and CDR2 FYNNEI. CDR3 in amino acids: CASSKTGTPETQYF. CDR3 in DNA: TGTGCCAGCAGTAAGACAGGGACCCCCGAGACCCAGTACTTC.

With respect to this clone: An end of the junction does not agree with germline; a read error may underlie this. V usage is TRBV27 and J usage is TRBJ2-2; TRBD2 might be the D (5 bases). Germline V lookup: CDR1 MNHEY, CDR2 SMNVEV (reference sequence). This CDR3 is 14 amino acids long. In DNA, the CDR3 is TGTGCCAGGAGTTTAATCGATAACACCGGGGAGCTCTTTTTT. This codes for CARSLIDNTGELFF.

In its sample, this clone is medium-sized. The V call is TRBV5-6, the J call TRBJ2-4; 7 bases match TRBD1. The CDR3 sequence is 15 residues long. Trimming took 1 base from V and 2 from J; bases not matched to a gene: 3. CDR1 is SGHDT and CDR2 is YYEEEE in the germline V gene. This CDR3 is CASSLWDSSKNIQYF. CDR3 DNA: TGTGCCAGCAGCTTGTGGGACAGTTCCAAAAACATTCAGTACTTC.